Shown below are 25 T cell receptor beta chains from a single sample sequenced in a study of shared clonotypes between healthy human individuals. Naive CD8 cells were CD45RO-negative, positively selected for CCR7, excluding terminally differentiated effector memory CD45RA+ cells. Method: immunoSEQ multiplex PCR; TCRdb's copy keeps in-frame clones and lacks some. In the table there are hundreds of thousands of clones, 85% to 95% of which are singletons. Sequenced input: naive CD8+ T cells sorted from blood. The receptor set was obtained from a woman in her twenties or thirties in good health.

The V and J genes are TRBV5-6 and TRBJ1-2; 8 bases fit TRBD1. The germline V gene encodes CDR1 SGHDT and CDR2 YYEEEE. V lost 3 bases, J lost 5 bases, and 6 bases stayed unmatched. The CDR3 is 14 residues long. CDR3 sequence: CASSSGQGVYGYTF. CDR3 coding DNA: TGTGCCAGCAGCTCAGGACAGGGCGTTTATGGCTACACCTTC.

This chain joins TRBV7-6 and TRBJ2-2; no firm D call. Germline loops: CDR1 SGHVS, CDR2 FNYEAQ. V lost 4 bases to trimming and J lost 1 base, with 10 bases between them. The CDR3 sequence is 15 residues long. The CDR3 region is CASSYLGLNTGELFF. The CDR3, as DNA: TGTGCCAGCAGCTATCTGGGGTTGAACACCGGGGAGCTGTTTTTT.

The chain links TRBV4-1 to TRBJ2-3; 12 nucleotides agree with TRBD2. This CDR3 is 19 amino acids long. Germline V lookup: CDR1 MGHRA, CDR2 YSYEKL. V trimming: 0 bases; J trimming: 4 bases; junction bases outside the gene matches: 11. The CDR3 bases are TGCGCCAGCAGCCAAGAACCTAGCGGGAGGGAGGGAATTGCAGATACGCAGTATTTT. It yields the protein CASSQEPSGREGIADTQYF.

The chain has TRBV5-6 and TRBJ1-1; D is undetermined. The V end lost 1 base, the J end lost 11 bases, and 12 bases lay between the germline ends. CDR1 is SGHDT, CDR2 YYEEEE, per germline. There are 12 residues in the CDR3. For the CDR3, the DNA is TGTGCCAGCAGCTTGATAGGGAGGGATGCTTTCTTT. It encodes CASSLIGRDAFF.

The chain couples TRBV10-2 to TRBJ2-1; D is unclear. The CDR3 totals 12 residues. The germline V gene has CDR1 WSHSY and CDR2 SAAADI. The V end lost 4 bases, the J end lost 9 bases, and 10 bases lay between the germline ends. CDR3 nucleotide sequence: TGCGCCAGCAGTGTGCTAGTCGGTGAGCAGTTCTTC. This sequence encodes CASSVLVGEQFF.

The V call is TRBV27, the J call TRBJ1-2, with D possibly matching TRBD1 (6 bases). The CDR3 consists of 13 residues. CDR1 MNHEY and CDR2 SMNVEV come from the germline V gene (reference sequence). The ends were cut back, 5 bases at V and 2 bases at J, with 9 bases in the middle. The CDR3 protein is CASSPDSNYGYTF. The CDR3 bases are TGTGCCAGCAGTCCGGACAGCAACTATGGCTACACCTTC.

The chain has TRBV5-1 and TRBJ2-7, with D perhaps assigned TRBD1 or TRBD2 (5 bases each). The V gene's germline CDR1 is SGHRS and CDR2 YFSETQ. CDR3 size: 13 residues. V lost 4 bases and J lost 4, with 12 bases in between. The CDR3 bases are TGCGCCAGCAGCCCCGGTGAGGGGTACGAGCAGTACTTC. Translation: CASSPGEGYEQYF.

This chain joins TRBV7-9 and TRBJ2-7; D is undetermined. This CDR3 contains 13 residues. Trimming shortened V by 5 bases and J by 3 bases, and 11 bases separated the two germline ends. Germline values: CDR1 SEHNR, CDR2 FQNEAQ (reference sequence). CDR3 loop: CASSPWTDYEQYF. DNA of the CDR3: TGTGCCAGCAGCCCCTGGACGGACTACGAGCAGTACTTC.

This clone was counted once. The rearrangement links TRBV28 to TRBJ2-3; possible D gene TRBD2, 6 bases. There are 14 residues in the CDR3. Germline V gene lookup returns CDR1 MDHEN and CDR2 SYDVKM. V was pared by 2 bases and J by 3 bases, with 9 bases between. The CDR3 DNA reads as TGTGCCAGCAGTTTAATAGCGGAGACAGATACGCAGTATTTT. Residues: CASSLIAETDTQYF.

Here the CDR3 DNA reads TGTGCCAGCAGCCTAACCGGGACAGGGGCCCCGTGGAGCAATCAGCCCCAGCATTTT. Translation: CASSLTGTGAPWSNQPQHF. The genes are TRBV5-6 and TRBJ1-5; 10 nucleotides agree with TRBD1. V shed 4 bases, J shed 1 base, and the junction held 14 bases outside the gene matches. The CDR3 covers 19 residues. Germline V gives CDR1 SGHDT, CDR2 YYEEEE.

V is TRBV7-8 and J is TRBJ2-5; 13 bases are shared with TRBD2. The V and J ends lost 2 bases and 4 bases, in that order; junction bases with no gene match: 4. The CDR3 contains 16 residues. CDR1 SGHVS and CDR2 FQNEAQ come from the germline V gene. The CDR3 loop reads CASSLTWTSGRETQYF. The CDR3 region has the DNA TGTGCCAGCAGCTTAACGTGGACTAGCGGGAGAGAGACCCAGTACTTC.

The CDR3 sequence: CAWNLAEGTDTQYF. Written as DNA, the CDR3 is TGTGCCTGGAACCTAGCGGAGGGAACAGATACGCAGTATTTT. The rearrangement uses TRBV30 and TRBJ2-3; 7 nucleotides match TRBD2. Germline-derived CDR1 and CDR2 are GTSNPN and SVGIG (reference sequence). After removal of 4 bases from V and 3 bases from J, the junction contained 7 bases not matched to a gene. The CDR3 consists of 14 residues.

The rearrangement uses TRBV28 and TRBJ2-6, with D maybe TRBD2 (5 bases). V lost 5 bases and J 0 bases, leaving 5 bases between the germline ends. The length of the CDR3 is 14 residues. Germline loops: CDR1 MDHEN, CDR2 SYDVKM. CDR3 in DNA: TGTGCCAGCAGTGGGAGCTCTGGGGCCAACGTCCTGACTTTC. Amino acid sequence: CASSGSSGANVLTF.

Here the CDR3 DNA reads TGCGCCAGCAGCGGACAGAATCAAGAGACCCAGTACTTC. This sequence encodes CASSGQNQETQYF. The rearrangement uses TRBV10-1 and TRBJ2-5; D perhaps matches TRBD1 (6 bases). Per germline, CDR1 WNHNN and CDR2 SYGVQD (reference sequence). Trimming stripped 6 bases from V and 2 bases from J, with 10 bases between. CDR3 length: 13 residues.

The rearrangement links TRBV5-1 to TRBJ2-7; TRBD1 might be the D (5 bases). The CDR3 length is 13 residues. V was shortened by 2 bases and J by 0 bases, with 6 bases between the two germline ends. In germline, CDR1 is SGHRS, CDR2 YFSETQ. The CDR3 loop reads CASSLQDSYEQYF. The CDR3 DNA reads TGCGCCAGCAGCTTACAGGACTCCTACGAGCAGTACTTC.

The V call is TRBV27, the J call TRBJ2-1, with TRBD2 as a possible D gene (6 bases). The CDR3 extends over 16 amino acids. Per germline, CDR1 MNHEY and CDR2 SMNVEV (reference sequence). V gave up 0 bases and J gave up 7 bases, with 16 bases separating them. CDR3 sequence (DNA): TGTGCCAGCAGTTTATCCCCCGGGAGCTGGGAAAATGAGCAGTTCTTC. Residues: CASSLSPGSWENEQFF.

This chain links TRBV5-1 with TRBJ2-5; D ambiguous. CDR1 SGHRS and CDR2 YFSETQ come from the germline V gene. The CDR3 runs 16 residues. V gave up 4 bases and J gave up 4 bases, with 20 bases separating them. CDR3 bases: TGCGCCAGCAGCCCCCCTCTGGCAGAGCTAGGAGAGACCCAGTACTTC. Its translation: CASSPPLAELGETQYF.

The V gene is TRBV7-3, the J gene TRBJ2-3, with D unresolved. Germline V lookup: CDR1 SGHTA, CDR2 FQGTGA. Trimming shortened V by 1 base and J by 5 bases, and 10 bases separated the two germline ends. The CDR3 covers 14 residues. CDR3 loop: CASSLIGSVDTQYF. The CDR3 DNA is TGTGCCAGCAGCTTAATCGGCTCTGTAGATACGCAGTATTTT.

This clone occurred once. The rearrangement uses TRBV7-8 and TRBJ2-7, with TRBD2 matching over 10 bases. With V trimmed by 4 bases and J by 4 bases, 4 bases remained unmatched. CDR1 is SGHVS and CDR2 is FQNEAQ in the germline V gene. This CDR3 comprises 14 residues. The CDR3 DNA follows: TGTGCCAGCAGCTCCGGGACTAGCGATTACGAGCAGTACTTC. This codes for CASSSGTSDYEQYF.

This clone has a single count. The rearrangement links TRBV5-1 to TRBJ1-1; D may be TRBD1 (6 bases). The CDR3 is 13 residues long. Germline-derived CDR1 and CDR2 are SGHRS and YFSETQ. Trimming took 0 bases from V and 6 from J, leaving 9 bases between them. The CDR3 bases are TGCGCCAGCAGCTTGGTGGGGGGCCCTGAAGCTTTCTTT. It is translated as CASSLVGGPEAFF.

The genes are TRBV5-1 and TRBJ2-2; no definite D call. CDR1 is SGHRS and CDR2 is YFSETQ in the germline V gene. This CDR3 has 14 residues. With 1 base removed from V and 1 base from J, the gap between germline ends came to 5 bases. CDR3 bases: TGCGCCAGCAGCTTGTGGCTGAACACCGGGGAGCTGTTTTTT. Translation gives CASSLWLNTGELFF.

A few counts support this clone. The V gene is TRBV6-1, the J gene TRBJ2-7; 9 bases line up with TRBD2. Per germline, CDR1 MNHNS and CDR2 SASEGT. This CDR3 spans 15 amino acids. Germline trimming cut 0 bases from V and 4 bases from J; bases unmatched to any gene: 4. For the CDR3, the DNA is TGTGCCAGCAGTGAAGCACCGGGACTAGCATACGAGCAGTACTTC. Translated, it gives CASSEAPGLAYEQYF.

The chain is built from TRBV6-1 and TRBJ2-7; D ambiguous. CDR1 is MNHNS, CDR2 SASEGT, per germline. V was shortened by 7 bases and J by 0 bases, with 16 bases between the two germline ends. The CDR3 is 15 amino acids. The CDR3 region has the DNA TGTGCCAGCATTCATCCCCGTTCAAGCTCCTACGAGCAGTACTTC. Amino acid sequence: CASIHPRSSSYEQYF.

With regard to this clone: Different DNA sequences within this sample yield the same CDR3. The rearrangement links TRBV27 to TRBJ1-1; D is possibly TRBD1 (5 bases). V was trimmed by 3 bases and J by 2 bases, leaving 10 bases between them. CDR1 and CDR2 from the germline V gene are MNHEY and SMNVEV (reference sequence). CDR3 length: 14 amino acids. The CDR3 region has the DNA TGTGCCAGCAGTTTCACAGGAGCAAACACTGAAGCTTTCTTT. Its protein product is CASSFTGANTEAFF.

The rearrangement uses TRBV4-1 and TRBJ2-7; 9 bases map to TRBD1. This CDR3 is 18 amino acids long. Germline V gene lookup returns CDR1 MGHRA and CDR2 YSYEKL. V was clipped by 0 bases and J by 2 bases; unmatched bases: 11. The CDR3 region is CASSQDHAVRTGAYEQYF. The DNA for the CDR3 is TGCGCCAGCAGCCAAGATCATGCGGTAAGGACAGGGGCCTACGAGCAGTACTTC.